What follows are 5 T cell receptor beta chains derived from one specimen sequenced in a study of radiation and T cells in renal cell carcinoma. The sample's time point: baseline pretreatment blood. Indicated treatment: 15 Gy SBRT to primary tumor, nephrectomy 4 weeks later. This table comes from immunoSEQ multiplex PCR, and its TCRdb copy is limited to in-frame clones, with some not included. The table has roughly 150,000 clones, roughly nine tenths seen once. This specimen was blood, taken from a patient whose treatment included radiotherapy and nephrectomy. All receptors come from a woman in her 70s with renal cell carcinoma.

The genes are TRBV28 and TRBJ1-5, with TRBD1 identical over 8 bases. Germline-derived CDR1 and CDR2 are MDHEN and SYDVKM. The CDR3 consists of 18 residues. The V and J ends lost 2 bases and 3 bases, in that order; junction bases with no gene match: 12. For the CDR3, the DNA is TGTGCCAGCAGTTTACACCAAGGACAGGGAGGATCCAATCAGCCCCAGCATTTT. This translates into CASSLHQGQGGSNQPQHF.

About this clone: One junction end does not reproduce the germline sequence, and a read error may be involved. The gene calls are TRBV7-7 and TRBJ1-1; D unclear. Germline V gene data show CDR1 as SSHAT and CDR2 as FNYEAQ (reference sequence). This CDR3 has 13 residues. DNA of the CDR3: TGTGCTAGCAGCTTGCGGGTGGACACTGAAGCTTTCTTT. Translated: CASSLRVDTEAFF.

This clone occurred once. This chain links TRBV5-8 with TRBJ2-1, with 8 positions matching TRBD1. Trimming removed 3 bases from V and 4 bases from J; junction bases left unmatched: 6. The germline gives CDR1 SGHTS, CDR2 YDEGEE. The length of the CDR3 is 15 residues. CDR3 nucleotide sequence: TGTGCCAGCAGCTCCGACAGGGGAACGTACAATGAGCAGTTCTTC. Residues: CASSSDRGTYNEQFF.

CDR3 coding DNA: TGTGCCAGCAGCTCCAGGGTAGGTGAGCAGTTCTTC. This encodes CASSSRVGEQFF. V usage is TRBV7-2 and J usage is TRBJ2-1; weak D call: TRBD1 (5 bases). Trimming removed 4 bases from V and 9 bases from J, with 10 bases in between. CDR1 is SGHTA, CDR2 FQGNSA, per germline. The CDR3 spans 12 residues. Complete variable domain (other parts from reference TRBV7-2 and TRBJ2-1): GAGVSQSPSNKVTEKGKDVELRCDPISGHTALYWYRQSLGQGLEFLIYFQGNSAPDKSGLPSDRFSAERTGGSVSTLTIQRTQQEDSAVYLCASSSRVGEQFFGPGTRLTVL.

The V call is TRBV6-6, the J call TRBJ1-1, with a tentative D call TRBD1 (6 bases). The germline V and J ends were trimmed by 7 bases and 4 bases, with 13 bases remaining between them. Germline V gives CDR1 MNHNY, CDR2 SVGAGI (reference sequence). CDR3 length: 13 residues. The CDR3 region has the DNA TGTGCCAGCATTTCACAGGGATTCACTGAAGCTTTCTTT. Amino acids: CASISQGFTEAFF.